This TCR beta chain was obtained from a study of beta chain features in type 1 diabetes. Findings of the study overall: The question of HLA type influencing TCRB rearrangement was one that remained unresolved here.

Concerning this clone: Antigen unknown.

Sequencing targeted expressed TCRB transcripts, as all isolated RNA had been reverse transcribed. The assay was immunoSEQ multiplex PCR, and TCRdb's table has in-frame clones only and misses some. The data hold around 200,000 clones, with about 13% observed a single time. One heparinised draw, averaging roughly 110 mL, was taken per donor. Markers CD45RO/CCR7/CD25/CD127/CD95/CD27 served to sort CD4+ naive, central memory, regulatory and stem cell-like memory cells. Sequenced material: central memory CD4+ T cells from blood. The clonotype was recovered from a young woman in good health.

CDR3 DNA sequence: TGCGCCAGCAGCATCGACGGAGAACAGCCCCAGCATTTT. It translates to CASSIDGEQPQHF. The V gene is TRBV5-1, the J gene TRBJ1-5; D is undetermined. The CDR3 is made up of 13 amino acids. Between the trimmed V and J ends, which lost 4 bases and 7 bases, there was a span of 12 bases. The V gene's germline CDR1 is SGHRS and CDR2 YFSETQ.